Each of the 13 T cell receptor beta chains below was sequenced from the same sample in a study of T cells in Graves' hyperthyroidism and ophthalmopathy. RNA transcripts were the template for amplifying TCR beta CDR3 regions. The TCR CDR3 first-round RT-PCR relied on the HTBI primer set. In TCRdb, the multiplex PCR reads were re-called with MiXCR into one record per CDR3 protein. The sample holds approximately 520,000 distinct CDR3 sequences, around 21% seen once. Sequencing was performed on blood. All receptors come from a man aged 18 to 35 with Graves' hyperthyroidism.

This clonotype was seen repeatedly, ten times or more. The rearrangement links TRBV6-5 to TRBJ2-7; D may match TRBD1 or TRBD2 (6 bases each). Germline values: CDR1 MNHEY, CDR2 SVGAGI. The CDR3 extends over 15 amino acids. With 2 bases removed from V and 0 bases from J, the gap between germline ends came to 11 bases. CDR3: CASSYGGLSSYEQYF. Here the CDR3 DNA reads TGTGCCAGCAGTTACGGGGGGCTCAGCTCCTACGAGCAGTACTTC.

The CDR3 protein is CASSPRNTRAGELFF. The CDR3 DNA follows: TGTGCCAGCAGTCCCCGTAACACCAGGGCCGGGGAGCTGTTTTTT. The chain has TRBV12-3 or TRBV12-4 and TRBJ2-2, with D possibly being TRBD1 (5 bases). With 5 bases removed from V and 6 bases from J, the gap between germline ends came to 16 bases. The CDR3 is 15 residues long.

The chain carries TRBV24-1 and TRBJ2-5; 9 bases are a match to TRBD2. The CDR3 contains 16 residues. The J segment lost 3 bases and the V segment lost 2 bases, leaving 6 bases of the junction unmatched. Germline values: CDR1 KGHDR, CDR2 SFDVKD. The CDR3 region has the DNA TGTGCCACCAGTGATTCCCGTAGCGGGAGAAAAGAGACCCAGTACTTC. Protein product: CATSDSRSGRKETQYF.

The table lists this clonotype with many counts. CDR3 in DNA: TGTGCCAGCAGTTCGGACAGGGGGTATCAGCCCCAGCATTTT. As protein: CASSSDRGYQPQHF. The V gene is TRBV12-3 or TRBV12-4, the J gene TRBJ1-5; 10 nucleotides agree with TRBD1. The CDR3 contains 14 residues. The V gene end was trimmed by 4 bases and the J gene end by 5 bases; junction bases not matched to a gene: 2.

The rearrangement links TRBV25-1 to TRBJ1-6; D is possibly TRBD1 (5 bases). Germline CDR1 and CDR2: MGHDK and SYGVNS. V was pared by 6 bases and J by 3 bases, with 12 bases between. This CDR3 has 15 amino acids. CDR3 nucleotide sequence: TGTGCCAGCAGGGGGGGTTATGTCTATAATTCACCCCTCCACTTT. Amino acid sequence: CASRGGYVYNSPLHF.

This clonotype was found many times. The CDR3, as DNA: TGTGCCACCAGCCCCGGGTTGGATGCCTCAGAGACCCAGTACTTC. Protein product: CATSPGLDASETQYF. The chain couples TRBV15 to TRBJ2-5; D is unclear. The CDR3 contains 15 residues. V was trimmed by 5 bases and J by 4 bases, leaving 17 bases between them. Per germline, CDR1 LNHNV and CDR2 YYDKDF (reference sequence).

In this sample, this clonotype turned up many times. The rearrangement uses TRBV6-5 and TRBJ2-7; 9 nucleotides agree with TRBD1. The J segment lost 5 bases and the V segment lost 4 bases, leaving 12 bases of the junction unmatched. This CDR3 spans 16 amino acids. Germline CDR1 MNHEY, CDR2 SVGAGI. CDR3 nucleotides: TGTGCCAGCAGTTCTACCTTAGGACAGGGGACTAACGAGCAGTACTTC. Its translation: CASSSTLGQGTNEQYF.

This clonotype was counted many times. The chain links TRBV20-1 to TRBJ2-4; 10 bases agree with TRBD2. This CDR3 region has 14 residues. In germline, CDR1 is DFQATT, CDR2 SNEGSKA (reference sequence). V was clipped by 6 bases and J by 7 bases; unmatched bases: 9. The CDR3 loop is CSATLAGAGNIQYF. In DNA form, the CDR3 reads TGCAGTGCCACCCTAGCGGGGGCCGGGAACATTCAGTACTTC.

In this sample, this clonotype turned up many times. Here the CDR3 DNA reads TGTGCCTGGAATAAATGGGCGGAGAGGACCCAGTACTTC. Its protein is CAWNKWAERTQYF. This chain joins TRBV30 and TRBJ2-5; D gene unclear. CDR1 is GTSNPN, CDR2 SVGIG, per germline (reference sequence). CDR3 size: 13 residues. The V end was cut by 4 bases, the J end by 7 bases, with 16 bases between.

CDR3 protein: CSAYGLAGGLSFSYEQYF. The CDR3 DNA reads as TGCAGTGCATACGGACTAGCGGGAGGGCTCTCGTTTTCTTACGAGCAGTACTTC. The chain carries TRBV20-1 and TRBJ2-7, with TRBD2 matching over 15 bases. The ends lost 6 bases at V and 4 bases at J; junction bases unmatched: 16. CDR1 is DFQATT and CDR2 is SNEGSKA in the germline V gene (reference sequence). CDR3 length: 18 amino acids.

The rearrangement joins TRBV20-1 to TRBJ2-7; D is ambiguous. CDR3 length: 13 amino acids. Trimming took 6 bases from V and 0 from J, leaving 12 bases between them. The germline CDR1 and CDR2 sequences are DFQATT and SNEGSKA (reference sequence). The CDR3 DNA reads TGCAGTGCCGAACATCGACACTCCTACGAGCAGTACTTC. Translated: CSAEHRHSYEQYF.

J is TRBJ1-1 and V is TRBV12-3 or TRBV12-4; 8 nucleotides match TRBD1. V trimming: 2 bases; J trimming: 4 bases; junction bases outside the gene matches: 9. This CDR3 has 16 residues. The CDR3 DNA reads TGTGCCAGCAGTTTATCCCCCCAGGGGGCGGCCACTGAAGCTTTCTTT. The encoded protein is CASSLSPQGAATEAFF.

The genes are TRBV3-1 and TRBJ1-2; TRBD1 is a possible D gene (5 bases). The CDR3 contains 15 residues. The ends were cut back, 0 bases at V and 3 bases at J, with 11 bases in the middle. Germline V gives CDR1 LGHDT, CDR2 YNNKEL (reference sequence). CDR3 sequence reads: CASSQEGTVYYGYTF. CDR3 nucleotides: TGTGCCAGCAGCCAAGAGGGGACCGTCTACTATGGCTACACCTTC. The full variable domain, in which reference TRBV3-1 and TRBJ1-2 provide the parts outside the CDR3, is DTAVSQTPKYLVTQMGNDKSIKCEQNLGHDTMYWYKQDSKKFLKIMFSYNNKELIINETVPNRFSPKSPDKAHLNLHINSLELGDSAVYFCASSQEGTVYYGYTFGSGTRLTVV.